Below are 20 T cell receptor beta chains sequenced from a single sample in a study of metastatic and nonmetastatic thyroid tumors. Each patient went into thyroid surgery without having received any treatment. TCRdb reanalyzed the PCR reads via MiXCR. Found here are tens of thousands of clones, approximately 19% of them singletons; the top ten hold roughly 22%. Sequencing used blood. These TCRs come from a female donor with papillary thyroid cancer or a benign thyroid nodule (not recorded which). Some clones in this sample may be carry-over from other donors' samples.

By frequency in the sample, this clone is medium-sized. The chain has TRBV6-1 and TRBJ1-2; D is possibly TRBD1 (5 bases). The CDR3 totals 13 residues. Germline CDR1 is MNHNS and CDR2 is SASEGT. Trimming removed 6 bases from V and 7 bases from J, with 15 bases in between. CDR3 residues: CASRVDTGFGYTF. The CDR3 coding sequence is TGTGCCAGCAGAGTGGACACCGGGTTTGGCTACACCTTC.

This clone was observed a handful of times. This rearrangement joins TRBV6-1 to TRBJ2-3, with 9 bases fitting TRBD1. The germline V gene encodes CDR1 MNHNS and CDR2 SASEGT. Losses at the gene ends were 6 bases for V and 0 bases for J; bases not matched to a gene: 4. The CDR3 has 15 amino acids. The CDR3 sequence is CASRDRGPSTDTQYF. Written as DNA, the CDR3 is TGTGCCAGCAGGGACAGGGGCCCCAGCACAGATACGCAGTATTTT.

This clone is classed as medium-sized. The rearrangement joins TRBV6-1 to TRBJ2-1, with 7 positions matching TRBD1. The CDR3 totals 14 residues. The V gene end was trimmed by 8 bases and the J gene end by 4 bases; junction bases not matched to a gene: 8. CDR1 is MNHNS and CDR2 is SASEGT in the germline V gene. The CDR3: CASGSAGGYNEQFF. The CDR3 DNA sequence: TGTGCCAGCGGTTCGGCAGGGGGTTACAATGAGCAGTTCTTC.

Many counts were recorded for this clone. CDR3 protein: CASSPPAADTQYF. CDR3 in DNA: TGTGCCAGCTCACCCCCAGCGGCAGATACGCAGTATTTT. The chain has TRBV18 and TRBJ2-3; tentative D call: TRBD2 (5 bases). V lost 3 bases to trimming and J lost 4 bases, with 8 bases between them. CDR3 length equals 13 residues. Germline-derived CDR1 and CDR2 are KGHSH and LQKENI.

This clone was counted ten times or more. The chain carries TRBV4-3 and TRBJ2-7; 7 bases fit TRBD1. The CDR3 consists of 15 residues. V gave up 6 bases and J gave up 1 base; unmatched junction bases: 9. Germline CDR1 and CDR2: LGHNA and YSLEER. In nucleotides, the CDR3 is TGCGCCAGCAGATGGGGCTTACAGGGGTCCTACGAGCAGTACTTC. It translates to CASRWGLQGSYEQYF.

This chain joins TRBV18 and TRBJ2-3, with 9 bases lining up with TRBD2. CDR3 size: 14 residues. J gave up 1 base and V 4 bases, and 0 bases lay outside the gene matches. The germline V gene encodes CDR1 KGHSH and CDR2 LQKENI. CDR3 in DNA: TGTGCCAGCTCACTAGCGGGGGGCACAGATACGCAGTATTTT. Translation gives CASSLAGGTDTQYF.

V is TRBV30 and J is TRBJ2-7; TRBD1 matches at 9 bases. CDR3 size: 11 residues. Germline V lookup: CDR1 GTSNPN, CDR2 SVGIG (reference sequence). The CDR3 reads CAVGQGYEQYF. For the CDR3, the DNA is TGTGCTGTGGGACAGGGTTACGAGCAGTACTTC.

This clone was observed a handful of times. The chain combines TRBV12-3 or TRBV12-4 with TRBJ2-1, with 14 bases aligning to TRBD2. The junction had 9 bases not matched to a gene; V was cut back by 6 bases and J by 8 bases. The CDR3 spans 16 residues. The CDR3: CASRPWGLAGVDEQFF. Written as DNA, the CDR3 is TGTGCCAGCAGACCCTGGGGACTAGCGGGAGTGGATGAGCAGTTCTTC.

The J gene is TRBJ1-6, the V gene TRBV7-2, with a possible D match to TRBD1 (5 bases). The ends were cut back, 2 bases at V and 6 bases at J, with 8 bases in the middle. Germline V gene sequence: CDR1 SGHTA, CDR2 FQGNSA. CDR3 length equals 14 residues. In DNA form, the CDR3 reads TGTGCCAGCAGCTTACGGGACGCTAATTCACCCCTCCACTTT. It is translated as CASSLRDANSPLHF.

The chain couples TRBV4-1 to TRBJ1-1; D not certain. Trimming pared 11 bases from V and 8 bases from J, leaving 21 bases between. The CDR3 is 13 residues long. Germline lookup yields CDR1 MGHRA and CDR2 YSYEKL. CDR3 coding DNA: TGCGCCGCAGGAGCCGGTTTGGCCCTGGAAGCTTTCTTT. Protein product: CAAGAGLALEAFF.

At least ten counts were recorded for this clone. This rearrangement joins TRBV19 to TRBJ2-7, with D maybe TRBD1 (5 bases). The CDR3 spans 13 residues. Trimming cost V 8 bases and J 5 bases, with 16 bases left between them. The germline V gene encodes CDR1 LNHDA and CDR2 SQIVND (reference sequence). CDR3 bases: TGTGCCAGTGCCTCGGACACGTACGACGAGCAGTACTTC. This encodes CASASDTYDEQYF.

This clone showed up many times. V gene TRBV20-1 combines with J gene TRBJ1-5; D possibly corresponds to TRBD1 (5 bases). Germline lookup yields CDR1 DFQATT and CDR2 SNEGSKA (reference sequence). The V and J ends lost 3 bases and 7 bases respectively, with 13 bases between them. This CDR3 region has 13 residues. The CDR3 nucleotides are TGCAGTGCTAGTCAGGGACGGGGCCAGCCCCAGCATTTT. Protein sequence: CSASQGRGQPQHF.

The chain joins TRBV7-9 to TRBJ2-2; weak D call: TRBD1 (5 bases). The CDR3 runs to 13 residues. Looked up from germline, CDR1 is SEHNR and CDR2 is FQNEAQ (reference sequence). The V and J ends lost 6 bases and 10 bases respectively, with 15 bases between them. CDR3 DNA sequence: TGTGCCAGCAGGGGGCCGCCTCAAGTGGAGCTGTTTTTT. Translation gives CASRGPPQVELFF. Filled out from reference TRBV7-9 and TRBJ2-2, the complete variable domain reads DTGVSQNPRHKITKRGQNVTFRCDPISEHNRLYWYRQTLGQGPEFLTYFQNEAQLEKSRLLSDRFSAERPKGSFSTLEIQRTEQGDSAMYLCASRGPPQVELFFGEGSRLTVL.

There are many counts of this clone. This sequence joins TRBV6-1 and TRBJ2-1, with 7 nucleotides matching TRBD1. V dropped 3 bases and J dropped 4; count of bases not matched to a gene: 9. This CDR3 region has 16 residues. Germline values: CDR1 MNHNS, CDR2 SASEGT. The CDR3: CASSDGATGVYNEQFF. The CDR3 bases are TGTGCCAGCAGTGACGGGGCCACAGGGGTTTACAATGAGCAGTTCTTC.

This clone was found many times. This sequence joins TRBV5-6 and TRBJ2-1, with a possible D match to TRBD1 (5 bases). The CDR3 runs to 17 residues. Trimming shortened V by 2 bases and J by 1 base, and 16 bases separated the two germline ends. Germline V gene lookup returns CDR1 SGHDT and CDR2 YYEEEE. CDR3 DNA sequence: TGTGCCAGCAGCTTAATGTCGACAGTAAATTCCTACAATGAGCAGTTCTTC. It is translated as CASSLMSTVNSYNEQFF.

This clone has ten or more counts. This chain uses TRBV10-3 with TRBJ1-5; no clear D. V gave up 7 bases and J gave up 4 bases, with 11 bases separating them. Germline lookup yields CDR1 ENHRY and CDR2 SYGVKD. The CDR3 contains 13 residues. CDR3 loop: CAITGDLNQPQHF. CDR3 coding DNA: TGTGCCATCACTGGCGACCTTAATCAGCCCCAGCATTTT.

This chain joins TRBV2 and TRBJ2-3; D is uncertain. This CDR3 region has 13 residues. Deletions cut 3 bases from V and 5 bases from J, with 9 bases between. CDR1 and CDR2 (germline): SNHLY, FYNNEI. In nucleotides, the CDR3 is TGTGCCAGCAGTGAGGGATCGGGAGATACGCAGTATTTT. This gives the protein CASSEGSGDTQYF.

The table lists this clone with many counts. The chain couples TRBV9 to TRBJ2-3, with a weak D call TRBD1 (5 bases). The CDR3 has 13 residues. Germline-derived CDR1 and CDR2 are SGDLS and YYNGEE. Trimming cost V 6 bases and J 2 bases, with 10 bases left between them. The DNA of the CDR3 is TGTGCCAGCACCACAGGATCCACAGATACGCAGTATTTT. This codes for CASTTGSTDTQYF.

This chain connects TRBV11-2 to TRBJ2-7, with no clear D. V dropped 9 bases and J dropped 2 bases, with 23 bases sitting between them. This CDR3 region has 16 residues. CDR1 and CDR2 (germline): SGHAT, FQNNGV. The CDR3 loop is CASSPPRHTSAYEQYF. CDR3 DNA sequence: TGTGCCAGTAGCCCCCCCCGTCACACGTCGGCCTACGAGCAGTACTTC.

This rearrangement joins TRBV6-4 to TRBJ2-2; D is perhaps TRBD2 (6 bases). This CDR3 region has 13 residues. V dropped 6 bases and J dropped 7 bases, with 12 bases sitting between them. CDR1 is MRHNA and CDR2 is SNTAGT in the germline V gene. The chain's CDR3 is CASRAAGGGELFF. CDR3 DNA sequence: TGTGCCAGCAGGGCAGCGGGTGGCGGGGAGCTGTTTTTT.